This entry lists 3 T cell receptor beta chains sequenced from one sample in a study of cytotoxic CD8 clonotypes in ibrutinib-treated CLL (dated by TCRdb to about 2021). Library preparation employed the immunoSEQ multiplex PCR assay. This is the immuneACCESS table as TCRdb keeps it, with only in-frame sequences that have V and J called. A part of the clones is gone; compared with another copy, unresolved V genes explain less than half, and the rest is unexplained. The sample table holds more than 300,000 clones, of which 80% were seen once. Roughly 7% of the sample is held by the ten biggest clonotypes. The source was PBMCs, collected before ibrutinib treatment. The receptors shown here come from a human donor with chronic lymphocytic leukemia.

The chain carries TRBV29-1 and TRBJ2-4; possible D gene TRBD1, 6 bases. Trimming took 6 bases from V and 7 from J, leaving 10 bases between them. The CDR3 is made up of 11 amino acids. Germline CDR1 reads SQVTM; CDR2 reads ANQGSEA. Here the CDR3 DNA reads TGCAGCGTGGGACACGGCAACATTCAGTACTTC. Translated: CSVGHGNIQYF.

CDR3 bases: TGTGCCTGGAGTAGGGTAGCGGGAGTCTACGAGCAGTACTTC. Protein: CAWSRVAGVYEQYF. The chain couples TRBV30 to TRBJ2-7, with 9 bases aligning to TRBD2. The length of the CDR3 is 14 residues. V shed 2 bases and J 3 bases; nucleotides not matched to a gene: 5. CDR1 and CDR2 (germline): GTSNPN, SVGIG (reference sequence).

The chain links TRBV4-3 to TRBJ2-1, with D perhaps given as TRBD1 or TRBD2 (6 bases each). Trimming took off 1 base at V and 9 bases at J, with 19 bases between the two ends. The CDR3 contains 16 residues. Germline V CDR1 and CDR2: LGHNA, YSLEER. The CDR3 nucleotides are TGCGCCAGCAGCCAAGCCCCTTGGTCCGGAGGGGGTGAGCAGTTCTTC. Protein product: CASSQAPWSGGGEQFF.